This T cell receptor (beta chain) was documented in a study of CD8+ T cells in alopecia areata. The sequencing template was cDNA reverse transcribed from extracted RNA. TCRdb's table, derived via immunoSEQ multiplex PCR, lists solely in-frame clones and lacks some. The top ten clones hold roughly 1.4% of a sample with a few hundred thousand clones, about 50% of them seen once. Findings and limits, study-wide: A large proportion of expanded lesional clones were detected persisting in scalp and blood during tofacitinib. Because of a solitary nonresponder, the connection of baseline CD8+ expansion to response stays uncertain.

As for this clone: What it binds is unknown.

Specified treatment: oral pan-JAK inhibitor, 5-10 mg twice daily. The CDR3 is 14 residues long. Trimming cost V 4 bases and J 4 bases, with 13 bases left between them. Germline V lookup: CDR1 LGHNA, CDR2 YSLEER. The V gene is TRBV4-3, the J gene TRBJ1-1; weak D call: TRBD1 (5 bases). The sequence was obtained from a human donor with alopecia areata. Material: CD4+ T cells sorted from blood, obtained at week 4, from a patient treated with tofacitinib. The CDR3 nucleotides are TGCGCCAGCAGCCCCGAGGTGGGGCTCACTGAAGCTTTCTTT. This translates into CASSPEVGLTEAFF.